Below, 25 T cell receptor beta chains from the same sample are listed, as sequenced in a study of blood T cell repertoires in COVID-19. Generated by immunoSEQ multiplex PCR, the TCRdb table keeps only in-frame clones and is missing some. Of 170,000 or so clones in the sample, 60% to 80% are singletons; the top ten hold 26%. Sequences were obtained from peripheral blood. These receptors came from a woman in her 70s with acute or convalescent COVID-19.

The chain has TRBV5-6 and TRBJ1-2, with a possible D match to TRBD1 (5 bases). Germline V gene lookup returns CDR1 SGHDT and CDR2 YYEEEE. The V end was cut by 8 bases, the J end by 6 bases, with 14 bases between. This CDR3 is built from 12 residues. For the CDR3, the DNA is TGTGCCAGTCACAGCGGGGCTCATGGCTACACCTTC. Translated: CASHSGAHGYTF.

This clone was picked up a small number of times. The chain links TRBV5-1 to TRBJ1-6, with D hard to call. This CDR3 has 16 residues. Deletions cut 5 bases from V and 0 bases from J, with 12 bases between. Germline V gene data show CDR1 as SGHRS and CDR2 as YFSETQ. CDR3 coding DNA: TGCGCCAGCAGGCTAGATCCCAGCTCCTATAATTCACCCCTCCACTTT. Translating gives CASRLDPSSYNSPLHF.

CDR3 loop: CASSLGGGVSYEQYF. DNA for the CDR3: TGTGCCAGCAGCTTAGGTGGGGGGGTCTCCTACGAGCAGTACTTC. V is TRBV11-2 and J is TRBJ2-7; 7 nucleotides align to TRBD2. V gave up 1 base and J gave up 0 bases; unmatched junction bases: 3. Germline V gives CDR1 SGHAT, CDR2 FQNNGV. The CDR3 contains 15 residues.

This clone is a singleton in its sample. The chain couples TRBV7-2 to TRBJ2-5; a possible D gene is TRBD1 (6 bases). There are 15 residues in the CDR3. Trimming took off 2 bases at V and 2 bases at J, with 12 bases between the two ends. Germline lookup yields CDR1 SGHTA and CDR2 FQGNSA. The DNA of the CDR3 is TGTGCCAGCAGCTTAATCCCAGGGGTACAAGAGACCCAGTACTTC. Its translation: CASSLIPGVQETQYF.

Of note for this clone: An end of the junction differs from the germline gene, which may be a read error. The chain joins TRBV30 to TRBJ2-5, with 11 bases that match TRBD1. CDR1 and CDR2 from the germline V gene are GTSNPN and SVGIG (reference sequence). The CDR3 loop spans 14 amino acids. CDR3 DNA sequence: TGTGCTTGGACCGGGACAGGGGGTCCGGAGACCCAGTACTTC. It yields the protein CAWTGTGGPETQYF.

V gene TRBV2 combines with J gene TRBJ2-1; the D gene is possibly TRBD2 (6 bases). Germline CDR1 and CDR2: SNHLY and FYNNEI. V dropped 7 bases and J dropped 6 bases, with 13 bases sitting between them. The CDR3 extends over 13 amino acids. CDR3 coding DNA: TGTGCCAGCAACCGGCTAGCGAGCAATGAGCAGTTCTTC. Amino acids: CASNRLASNEQFF. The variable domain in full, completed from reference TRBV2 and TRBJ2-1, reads EPEVTQTPSHQVTQMGQEVILRCVPISNHLYFYWYRQILGQKVEFLVSFYNNEISEKSEIFDDQFSVERPDGSNFTLKIRSTKLEDSAMYFCASNRLASNEQFFGPGTRLTVL.

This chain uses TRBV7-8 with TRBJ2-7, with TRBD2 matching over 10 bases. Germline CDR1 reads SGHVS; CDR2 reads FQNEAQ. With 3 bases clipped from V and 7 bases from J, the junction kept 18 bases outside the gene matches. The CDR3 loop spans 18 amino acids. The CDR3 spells CASSLGPSGSIPQDEQYF. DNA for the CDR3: TGTGCCAGCAGCTTGGGACCTAGCGGGAGTATCCCACAGGATGAGCAGTACTTC.

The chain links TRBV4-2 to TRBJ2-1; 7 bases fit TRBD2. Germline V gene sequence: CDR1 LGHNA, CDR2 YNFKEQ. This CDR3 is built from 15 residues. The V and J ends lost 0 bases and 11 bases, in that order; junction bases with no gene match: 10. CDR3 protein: CASSQDNGGAGKQFF. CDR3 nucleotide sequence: TGTGCCAGCAGCCAAGATAATGGTGGAGCGGGAAAGCAGTTCTTC.

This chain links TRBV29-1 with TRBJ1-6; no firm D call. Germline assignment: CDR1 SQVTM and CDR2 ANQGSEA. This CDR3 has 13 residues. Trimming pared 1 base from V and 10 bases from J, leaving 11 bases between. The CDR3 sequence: CSVEVSGGSPLHF. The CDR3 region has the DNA TGCAGCGTTGAAGTCAGTGGAGGATCACCCCTCCACTTT.

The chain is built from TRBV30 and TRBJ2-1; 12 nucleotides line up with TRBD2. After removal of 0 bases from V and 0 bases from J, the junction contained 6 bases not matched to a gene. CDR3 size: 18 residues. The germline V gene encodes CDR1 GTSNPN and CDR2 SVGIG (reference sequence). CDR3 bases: TGTGCCTGGAGTGTTGGGCTAGCGGGAGGGTCCTCCTACAATGAGCAGTTCTTC. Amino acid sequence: CAWSVGLAGGSSYNEQFF.

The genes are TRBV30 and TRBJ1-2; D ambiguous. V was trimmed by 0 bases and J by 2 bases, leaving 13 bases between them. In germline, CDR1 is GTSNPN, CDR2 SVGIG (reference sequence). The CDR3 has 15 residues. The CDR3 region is CAWSVFNSWNYGYTF. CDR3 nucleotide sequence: TGTGCCTGGAGTGTATTTAACAGTTGGAACTATGGCTACACCTTC.

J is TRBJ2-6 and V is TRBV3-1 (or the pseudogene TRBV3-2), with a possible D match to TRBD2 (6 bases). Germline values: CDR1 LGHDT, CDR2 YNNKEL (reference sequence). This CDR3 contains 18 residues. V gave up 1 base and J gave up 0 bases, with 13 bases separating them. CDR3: CASSQAASAHSGANVLTF. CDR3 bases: TGTGCCAGCAGCCAAGCGGCTAGCGCCCACTCTGGGGCCAACGTCCTGACTTTC.

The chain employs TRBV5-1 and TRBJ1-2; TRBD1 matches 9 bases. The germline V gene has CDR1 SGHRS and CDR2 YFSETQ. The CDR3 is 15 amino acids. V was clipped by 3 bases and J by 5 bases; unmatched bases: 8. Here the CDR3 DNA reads TGCGCCAGCAGCTGGACAGGGGAATACCCTTATGGCTACACCTTC. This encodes CASSWTGEYPYGYTF.

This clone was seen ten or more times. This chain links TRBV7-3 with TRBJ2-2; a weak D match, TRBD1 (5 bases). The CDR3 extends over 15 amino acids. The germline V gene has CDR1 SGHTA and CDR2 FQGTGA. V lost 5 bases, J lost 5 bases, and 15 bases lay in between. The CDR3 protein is CASSPTLDSTGELFF. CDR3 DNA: TGTGCCAGCAGCCCAACACTTGACAGTACCGGGGAGCTGTTTTTT.

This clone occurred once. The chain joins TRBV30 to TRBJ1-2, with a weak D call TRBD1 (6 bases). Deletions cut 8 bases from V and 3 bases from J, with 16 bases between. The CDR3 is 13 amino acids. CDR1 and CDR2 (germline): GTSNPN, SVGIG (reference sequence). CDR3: CAEGGGSDYGYTF. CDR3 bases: TGTGCCGAGGGGGGGGGCTCGGACTATGGCTACACCTTC.

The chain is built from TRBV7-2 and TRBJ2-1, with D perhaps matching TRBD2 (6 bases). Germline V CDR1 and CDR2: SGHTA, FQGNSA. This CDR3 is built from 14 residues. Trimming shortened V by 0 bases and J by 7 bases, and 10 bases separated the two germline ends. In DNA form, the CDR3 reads TGTGCCAGCAGCTTAGCCTCGGGAGCAAATGAGCAGTTCTTC. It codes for CASSLASGANEQFF.

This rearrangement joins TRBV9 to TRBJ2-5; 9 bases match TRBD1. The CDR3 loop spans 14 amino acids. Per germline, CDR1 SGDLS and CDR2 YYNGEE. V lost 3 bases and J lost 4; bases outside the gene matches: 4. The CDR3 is CASSENRGRETQYF. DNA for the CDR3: TGTGCCAGCAGCGAAAACAGGGGGCGAGAGACCCAGTACTTC. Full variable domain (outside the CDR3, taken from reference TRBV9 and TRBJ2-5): DSGVTQTPKHLITATGQRVTLRCSPRSGDLSVYWYQQSLDQGLQFLIQYYNGEERAKGNILERFSAQQFPDLHSELNLSSLELGDSALYFCASSENRGRETQYFGPGTRLLVL.

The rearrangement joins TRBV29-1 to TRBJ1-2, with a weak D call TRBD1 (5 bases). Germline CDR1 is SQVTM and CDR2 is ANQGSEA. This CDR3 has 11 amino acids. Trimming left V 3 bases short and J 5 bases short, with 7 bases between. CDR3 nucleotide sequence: TGCAGCGTTGAGGGGGGTTATGGCTACACCTTC. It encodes CSVEGGYGYTF.

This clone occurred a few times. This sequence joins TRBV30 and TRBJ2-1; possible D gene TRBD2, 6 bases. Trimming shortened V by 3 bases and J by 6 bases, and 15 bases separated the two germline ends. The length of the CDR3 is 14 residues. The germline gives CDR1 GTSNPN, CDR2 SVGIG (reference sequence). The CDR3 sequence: CAWSDRWRGNEQFF. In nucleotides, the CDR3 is TGTGCCTGGAGCGACCGTTGGAGGGGCAATGAGCAGTTCTTC.

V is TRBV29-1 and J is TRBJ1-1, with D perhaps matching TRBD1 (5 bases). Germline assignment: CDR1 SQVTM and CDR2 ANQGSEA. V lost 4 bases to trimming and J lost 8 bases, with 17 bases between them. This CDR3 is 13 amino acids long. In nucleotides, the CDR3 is TGCAGCGTTGCCTTGTCAGGGCGAGTGGAAGCTTTCTTT. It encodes CSVALSGRVEAFF.

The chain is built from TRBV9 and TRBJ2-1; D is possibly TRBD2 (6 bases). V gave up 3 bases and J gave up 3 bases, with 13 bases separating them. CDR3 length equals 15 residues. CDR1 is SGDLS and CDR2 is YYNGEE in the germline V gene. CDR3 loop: CASSALSGGYNEQFF. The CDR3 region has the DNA TGTGCCAGCAGCGCCCTGTCCGGGGGCTACAATGAGCAGTTCTTC.

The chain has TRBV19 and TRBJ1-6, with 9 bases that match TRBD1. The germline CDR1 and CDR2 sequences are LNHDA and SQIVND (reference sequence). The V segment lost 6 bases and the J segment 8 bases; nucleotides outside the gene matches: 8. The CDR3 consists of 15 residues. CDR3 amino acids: CASRQGQGVYSPLHF. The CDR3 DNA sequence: TGTGCCAGTAGACAGGGACAGGGAGTGTATTCACCCCTCCACTTT.

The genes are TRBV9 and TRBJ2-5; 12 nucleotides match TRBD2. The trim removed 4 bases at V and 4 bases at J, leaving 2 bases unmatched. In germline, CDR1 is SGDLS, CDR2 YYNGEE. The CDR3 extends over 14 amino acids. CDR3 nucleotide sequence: TGTGCCAGCAGCCCGGGACTAGCGGGAGAGACCCAGTACTTC. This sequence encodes CASSPGLAGETQYF.

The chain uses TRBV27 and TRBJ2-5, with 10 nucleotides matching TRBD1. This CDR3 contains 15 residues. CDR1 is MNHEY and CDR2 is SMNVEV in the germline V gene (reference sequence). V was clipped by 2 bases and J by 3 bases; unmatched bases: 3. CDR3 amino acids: CASSLLGQGEETQYF. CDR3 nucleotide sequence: TGTGCCAGCAGTTTACTCGGACAGGGGGAAGAGACCCAGTACTTC.

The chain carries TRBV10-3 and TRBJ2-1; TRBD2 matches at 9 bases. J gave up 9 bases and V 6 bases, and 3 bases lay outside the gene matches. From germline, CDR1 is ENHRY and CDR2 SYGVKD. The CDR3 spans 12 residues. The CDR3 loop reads CAIRREGGEQFF. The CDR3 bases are TGTGCCATCAGGCGGGAGGGCGGTGAGCAGTTCTTC.